This entry lists 28 T cell receptor beta chains sequenced from one sample in a study of blood T cell repertoires in COVID-19. Produced via immunoSEQ multiplex PCR; TCRdb's table is partial and in-frame only. In the table there are over 300,000 clones, about 82% of which are singletons. Sequenced: peripheral blood. These receptors were taken from a woman aged 45 to 65 with acute or convalescent COVID-19.

This CDR3 is CASSILRGVANEQFF. CDR3 sequence (DNA): TGTGCCAGTAGTATCTTACGGGGGGTGGCTAATGAGCAGTTCTTC. The chain carries TRBV19 and TRBJ2-1, with TRBD2 matching over 7 bases. Germline lookup yields CDR1 LNHDA and CDR2 SQIVND (reference sequence). The CDR3 length is 15 residues. The V gene end was trimmed by 3 bases and the J gene end by 7 bases; junction bases not matched to a gene: 9.

The CDR3 coding sequence is TGTGCCAGCAGCTCAGCTAGCTCCTACAATGAGCAGTTCTTC. Its translation is CASSSASSYNEQFF. The J gene is TRBJ2-1, the V gene TRBV11-3; no clear D. The V end lost 4 bases, the J end lost 0 bases, and 7 bases lay between the germline ends. The length of the CDR3 is 14 residues. CDR1 and CDR2 (germline): SGHNT, YENEEA.

V is TRBV27 and J is TRBJ2-1, with 7 bases matching TRBD1. The V gene end was trimmed by 3 bases and the J gene end by 8 bases; junction bases not matched to a gene: 4. Germline loops: CDR1 MNHEY, CDR2 SMNVEV (reference sequence). The CDR3 length is 13 residues. CDR3 nucleotides: TGTGCCAGCAGTTTTAAGGGGGCCCATGAGCAGTTCTTC. Its translation: CASSFKGAHEQFF.

This rearrangement joins TRBV19 to TRBJ2-2, with a tentative D call TRBD1 (6 bases). This CDR3 has 14 residues. Germline V gene sequence: CDR1 LNHDA, CDR2 SQIVND (reference sequence). The V end was cut by 9 bases, the J end by 10 bases, with 21 bases between. The CDR3 loop is CASTRDTNIVELFF. The CDR3 DNA follows: TGTGCCAGCACCCGGGACACCAATATCGTGGAGCTGTTTTTT.

The chain employs TRBV3-1 (or the pseudogene TRBV3-2) and TRBJ2-7, with D perhaps TRBD2 (6 bases). The germline V gene has CDR1 LGHDT and CDR2 YNNKEL (reference sequence). This CDR3 region has 14 residues. V lost 1 base and J lost 3, with 10 bases in between. This CDR3 reads CASSQGLGNYEQYF. DNA for the CDR3: TGTGCCAGCAGCCAAGGACTAGGCAACTACGAGCAGTACTTC.

The chain's CDR3 is CASIPAGGTYNEQFF. The CDR3 DNA follows: TGTGCCAGCATCCCGGCGGGGGGGACCTACAATGAGCAGTTCTTC. J is TRBJ2-1 and V is TRBV27; 9 bases are shared with TRBD2. This CDR3 region has 15 residues. The V segment lost 7 bases and the J segment 2 bases; nucleotides outside the gene matches: 6. Germline assignment: CDR1 MNHEY and CDR2 SMNVEV (reference sequence).

This CDR3 is CAIKNREWDQPQHF. The CDR3, as DNA: TGTGCCATCAAAAACAGGGAGTGGGATCAGCCCCAGCATTTT. The chain employs TRBV10-3 and TRBJ1-5; D might be TRBD1 (6 bases). This CDR3 contains 14 residues. CDR1 is ENHRY, CDR2 SYGVKD, per germline. V was cut by 7 bases and J by 5 bases, with 15 bases left in between.

This sequence joins TRBV18 and TRBJ1-2; 9 nucleotides align to TRBD1. Germline V CDR1 and CDR2: KGHSH, LQKENI. CDR3 length: 14 residues. The V and J ends lost 4 bases and 5 bases, in that order; junction bases with no gene match: 5. The CDR3 region has the DNA TGTGCCAGCTCACTCGGACAGGGGAGATATGGCTACACCTTC. It translates to CASSLGQGRYGYTF. The whole variable domain, filled in from reference TRBV18 and TRBJ1-2, reads NAGVMQNPRHLVRRRGQEARLRCSPMKGHSHVYWYRQLPEEGLKFMVYLQKENIIDESGMPKERFSAEFPKEGPSILRIQQVVRGDSAAYFCASSLGQGRYGYTFGSGTRLTVV.

V usage is TRBV4-2 and J usage is TRBJ2-1; 9 nucleotides match TRBD2. Germline V CDR1 and CDR2: LGHNA, YNFKEQ. The CDR3 length is 19 residues. V lost 2 bases and J lost 2; bases outside the gene matches: 13. CDR3 sequence reads: CASSQWRTSAGRTYNEQFF. The DNA of the CDR3 is TGTGCCAGCAGCCAATGGAGGACTAGCGCCGGACGGACCTACAATGAGCAGTTCTTC.

The chain recombines TRBV19 with TRBJ2-3, with D unresolved. CDR3 length equals 13 residues. V lost 5 bases and J lost 2, with 8 bases in between. The germline gives CDR1 LNHDA, CDR2 SQIVND (reference sequence). The CDR3, as DNA: TGTGCCAGTAGTTCCGGGTCCACAGATACGCAGTATTTT. Its translation: CASSSGSTDTQYF.

V is TRBV7-3 and J is TRBJ2-3; D might be TRBD1 (6 bases). V lost 6 bases to trimming and J lost 3 bases, with 13 bases between them. Germline V gives CDR1 SGHTA, CDR2 FQGTGA. The CDR3 has 14 amino acids. The CDR3 region is CASSTGIATDTQYF. Here the CDR3 DNA reads TGTGCCAGCAGTACAGGGATTGCAACAGATACGCAGTATTTT.

The V and J genes are TRBV5-1 and TRBJ2-7; maybe TRBD2 (6 bases). Trimming removed 0 bases at V and 3 bases at J, with 13 bases between. Germline loops: CDR1 SGHRS, CDR2 YFSETQ. The CDR3 is 15 residues long. CDR3 coding DNA: TGCGCCAGCAGCTTGGCCTCTAGCGAAATCTACGAGCAGTACTTC. It specifies CASSLASSEIYEQYF.

This clone came up once. This chain connects TRBV18 to TRBJ1-2; 10 bases fit TRBD1. This CDR3 is built from 14 residues. Germline lookup yields CDR1 KGHSH and CDR2 LQKENI. V lost 4 bases and J lost 6; bases outside the gene matches: 5. The CDR3 nucleotides read TGTGCCAGCTCACACCGGGACAGGGGCGATGGCTACACCTTC. The encoded protein is CASSHRDRGDGYTF.

The CDR3 region has the DNA TGTGCCAGCAGTTTATGGGAGGGAGGGAGCTATGGCTACACCTTC. Translated: CASSLWEGGSYGYTF. The rearrangement uses TRBV28 and TRBJ1-2; D not resolved. Germline V lookup: CDR1 MDHEN, CDR2 SYDVKM. CDR3 length: 15 amino acids. Trimming took off 0 bases at V and 4 bases at J, with 12 bases between the two ends.

The V and J genes are TRBV6-5 and TRBJ2-7; 10 bases agree with TRBD1. Trimming took 6 bases from V and 3 from J; bases not matched to a gene: 8. This CDR3 is 15 amino acids long. The V gene's germline CDR1 is MNHEY and CDR2 SVGAGI. The CDR3 DNA sequence: TGTGCCAGCAGCCGCCGGGGGACAGGGGACTACGAGCAGTACTTC. The encoded protein is CASSRRGTGDYEQYF.

J is TRBJ1-1 and V is TRBV5-4; D possibly corresponds to TRBD1 (6 bases). This CDR3 region has 15 residues. Trimming left V 3 bases short and J 1 base short, with 13 bases between. The germline CDR1 and CDR2 sequences are SGHNT and YYREEE (reference sequence). As DNA, the CDR3 is TGTGCCAGCAGCTCGAGGACAGCGAGGAACACTGAAGCTTTCTTT. Encoded protein: CASSSRTARNTEAFF. Using reference TRBV5-4 and TRBJ1-1 for the parts outside the CDR3, the full variable domain is ETGVTQSPTHLIKTRGQQVTLRCSSQSGHNTVSWYQQALGQGPQFIFQYYREEENGRGNFPPRFSGLQFPNYSSELNVNALELDDSALYLCASSSRTARNTEAFFGQGTRLTVV.

The chain couples TRBV15 to TRBJ2-3, with D tentatively TRBD2 (6 bases). The CDR3 has 14 residues. Trimming removed 5 bases at V and 0 bases at J, with 9 bases between. Looked up from germline, CDR1 is LNHNV and CDR2 is YYDKDF (reference sequence). CDR3 bases: TGTGCCACCAGCCCGGGACTTAGCACAGATACGCAGTATTTT. It codes for CATSPGLSTDTQYF. The full variable domain, in which reference TRBV15 and TRBJ2-3 provide the parts outside the CDR3, is DAMVIQNPRYQVTQFGKPVTLSCSQTLNHNVMYWYQQKSSQAPKLLFHYYDKDFNNEADTPDNFQSRRPNTSFCFLDIRSPGLGDTAMYLCATSPGLSTDTQYFGPGTRLTVL.

V is TRBV9 and J is TRBJ2-3; D call uncertain. V was cut by 0 bases and J by 3 bases, with 11 bases left in between. Germline V gene lookup returns CDR1 SGDLS and CDR2 YYNGEE. The CDR3 length is 15 residues. CDR3 sequence reads: CASSVAEQRTDTQYF. CDR3 DNA: TGTGCCAGCAGCGTAGCGGAGCAGAGAACAGATACGCAGTATTTT.

The chain couples TRBV7-8 to TRBJ2-7; TRBD1 aligns across 7 bases. This CDR3 comprises 14 residues. Unmatched junction bases numbered 13, after V lost 7 bases and J lost 7 bases. CDR1 SGHVS and CDR2 FQNEAQ come from the germline V gene. The CDR3 DNA reads as TGTGCCAGCACCGCACGCGAGGGGGCTGTGGAGCAGTACTTC. This sequence encodes CASTAREGAVEQYF.

This chain links TRBV2 with TRBJ1-1; 10 nucleotides line up with TRBD1. Germline lookup yields CDR1 SNHLY and CDR2 FYNNEI. This CDR3 comprises 15 residues. With 6 bases clipped from V and 4 bases from J, the junction kept 8 bases outside the gene matches. The CDR3 is CASRAGQGIFTEAFF. Written as DNA, the CDR3 is TGTGCCAGCAGAGCGGGACAGGGGATTTTCACTGAAGCTTTCTTT.

This chain uses TRBV5-1 with TRBJ1-4; TRBD1 agrees at 7 bases. This CDR3 contains 15 residues. The ends lost 3 bases at V and 4 bases at J; junction bases unmatched: 6. Germline V gene data show CDR1 as SGHRS and CDR2 as YFSETQ. CDR3 DNA sequence: TGCGCCAGCAGCTCACGGGACAGCTTTAATGAAAAACTGTTTTTT. As protein: CASSSRDSFNEKLFF.

V usage is TRBV29-1 and J usage is TRBJ2-1; D possibly corresponds to TRBD1 (5 bases). Germline V gene data show CDR1 as SQVTM and CDR2 as ANQGSEA. Between the trimmed V and J ends, which lost 3 bases and 8 bases, there was a span of 17 bases. This CDR3 has 14 amino acids. CDR3 coding DNA: TGCAGCGTTGAGGGGCACCTCCATACGGATGAGCAGTTCTTC. Its translation: CSVEGHLHTDEQFF.

J is TRBJ1-5 and V is TRBV15, with D possibly being TRBD1 (5 bases). Trimming cost V 5 bases and J 1 base, with 18 bases left between them. CDR3 length: 17 residues. Germline assignment: CDR1 LNHNV and CDR2 YYDKDF (reference sequence). The CDR3 protein is CATSGWGERPSNQPQHF. The CDR3 region has the DNA TGTGCCACCAGCGGTTGGGGGGAGAGGCCCAGCAATCAGCCCCAGCATTTT.

The chain has TRBV6-5 and TRBJ1-3; D is unclear. CDR1 and CDR2 (germline): MNHEY, SVGAGI. V lost 5 bases, J lost 0 bases, and 11 bases lay in between. The CDR3 runs 15 residues. The CDR3 loop is CASSRGLNSGNTIYF. The CDR3 DNA follows: TGTGCCAGCAGTAGAGGACTGAACTCTGGAAACACCATATATTTT.

The V and J genes are TRBV18 and TRBJ2-1, with 8 bases that match TRBD2. V shed 0 bases, J shed 3 bases, and the junction held 4 bases outside the gene matches. Germline CDR1 and CDR2: KGHSH and LQKENI. The CDR3 loop spans 16 amino acids. Here the CDR3 DNA reads TGTGCCAGCTCACCACCTGGGGGACTAGTCTACAATGAGCAGTTCTTC. Its protein product is CASSPPGGLVYNEQFF.

The chain couples TRBV5-1 to TRBJ2-1; 11 bases are a match to TRBD2. J lost 5 bases, V lost 0 bases, and 10 bases had no gene match. The CDR3 length is 18 residues. From germline, CDR1 is SGHRS and CDR2 YFSETQ. The CDR3 DNA is TGCGCCAGCAGCTTGGCCCCGCGACTAGCGGGATCGAACAATGAGCAGTTCTTC. Encoded protein: CASSLAPRLAGSNNEQFF.

The chain has TRBV7-9 and TRBJ1-2; 9 bases match TRBD1. This CDR3 has 14 amino acids. The ends lost 2 bases at V and 7 bases at J; junction bases unmatched: 5. Germline V CDR1 and CDR2: SEHNR, FQNEAQ (reference sequence). The CDR3 coding sequence is TGTGCCAGCAGCTTAAGGGGACAGGGATTTGGCTACACCTTC. As protein: CASSLRGQGFGYTF.

The table lists this clone with a count of one. V gene TRBV7-2 combines with J gene TRBJ2-1, with 13 bases identical to TRBD2. The CDR3 is 15 residues long. Germline V lookup: CDR1 SGHTA, CDR2 FQGNSA. V lost 5 bases, J lost 4 bases, and 2 bases stayed unmatched. CDR3 nucleotides: TGTGCCAGCAGCCCACTAGCGGGAGGGTACAATGAGCAGTTCTTC. Amino acid sequence: CASSPLAGGYNEQFF. The whole variable domain, filled in from reference TRBV7-2 and TRBJ2-1, reads GAGVSQSPSNKVTEKGKDVELRCDPISGHTALYWYRQSLGQGLEFLIYFQGNSAPDKSGLPSDRFSAERTGGSVSTLTIQRTQQEDSAVYLCASSPLAGGYNEQFFGPGTRLTVL.